The rows below give T cell receptor beta chains drawn from one sample of a study of cytomegalovirus exposure and HLA in healthy donors. The assay was immunoSEQ multiplex PCR, and TCRdb's table has in-frame clones only and misses some. The sample holds about 37,000 clones; around 70% are singletons and the top ten take over 5.5%. Sequencing input: PBMCs. The receptors originated from a man younger than 45 in good health and CMV-seronegative. The conserved cysteine and the conserved F or W are not part of the CDR3 here.

v_call: TRBV11-2; j_call: TRBJ2-5; cdr3_aa: ASSLEPGAPTSETQY
v_call: TRBV6-6; j_call: TRBJ2-1; cdr3_aa: ASAMAGVPYNEQF
v_call: TRBV19; j_call: TRBJ2-3; cdr3_aa: ASSDRASSTDTQY
v_call: TRBV28; j_call: TRBJ2-1; cdr3_aa: ASSSIRDRGTNEQF
v_call: TRBV28; j_call: TRBJ2-3; cdr3_aa: ASSLLAPDTQY
v_call: TRBV7-3; j_call: TRBJ2-5; cdr3_aa: ASSLTQGGDETQY
v_call: TRBV6-5; j_call: TRBJ1-5; cdr3_aa: ASRRTEDQPQH
v_call: TRBV28; j_call: TRBJ1-2; cdr3_aa: ASSFSRVGYGYP
v_call: TRBV19; j_call: TRBJ1-5; cdr3_aa: ASRTGATSNQPQH
v_call: TRBV2; j_call: TRBJ1-5; cdr3_aa: ASRRGPNSNQPQH
v_call: TRBV6-5; j_call: TRBJ1-2; cdr3_aa: ASSYGRQGARLA
v_call: TRBV14; j_call: TRBJ1-1; cdr3_aa: ASSQAGMNTEAF
v_call: TRBV9; j_call: TRBJ1-2; cdr3_aa: ASSERDRENYGYT
v_call: TRBV28; j_call: TRBJ1-2; cdr3_aa: ASSPIWGDYGYT
v_call: TRBV6-1; j_call: TRBJ2-6; cdr3_aa: ASRTGGSGANVLT
v_call: TRBV2; j_call: TRBJ1-2; cdr3_aa: ASRGLQGTGYT
v_call: TRBV9; j_call: TRBJ2-3; cdr3_aa: ASSVVPQGEPSTDTQY
v_call: TRBV6-5; j_call: TRBJ2-7; cdr3_aa: ASSYSPRDYEQY
v_call: TRBV2; j_call: TRBJ2-6; cdr3_aa: ASSVVPTGANVLT
v_call: TRBV5-3; j_call: TRBJ1-5; cdr3_aa: ARSLGHNSNQPQH
v_call: TRBV10-2; j_call: TRBJ1-3; cdr3_aa: ASSDPGTGGASGNTIY
v_call: TRBV4-1; j_call: TRBJ1-5; cdr3_aa: ASSQDSGSNQPQH
v_call: TRBV27; j_call: TRBJ2-1; cdr3_aa: ATLGREGLGNEQF
v_call: TRBV18; j_call: TRBJ2-3; cdr3_aa: ASSPTGSNTDTQY
v_call: TRBV18; j_call: TRBJ1-6; cdr3_aa: ASSPRRQNENSPLH
v_call: TRBV19; j_call: TRBJ2-5; cdr3_aa: ASSGTGGIQETQY
v_call: TRBV5-1; j_call: TRBJ2-1; cdr3_aa: ASSPFPGGQGGNEQF
v_call: TRBV29-1; j_call: TRBJ1-4; cdr3_aa: SVEGTGGGEKLF
v_call: TRBV19; j_call: TRBJ2-1; cdr3_aa: ASSMFAGGGNEQF
v_call: TRBV9; j_call: TRBJ2-1; cdr3_aa: ASSVGLGAGRGEQF
v_call: TRBV6-1; j_call: TRBJ1-6; cdr3_aa: ASSDQGAVYNSPLH
v_call: TRBV7-3; j_call: TRBJ2-5; cdr3_aa: ASSGGETQY
v_call: TRBV6-5; j_call: TRBJ1-2; cdr3_aa: ASTQGTGGYP
v_call: TRBV7-3; j_call: TRBJ2-3; cdr3_aa: ASSLLTGDTQY
v_call: TRBV6-1; j_call: TRBJ1-2; cdr3_aa: ASSEPQSPDTYYGYT
v_call: TRBV11-2; j_call: TRBJ2-2; cdr3_aa: ASRPPGQGITGELF
v_call: TRBV19; j_call: TRBJ1-2; cdr3_aa: ASSSSGTPSGYT
v_call: TRBV7-7; j_call: TRBJ2-7; cdr3_aa: ASSLVDRGQY
v_call: TRBV5-1; j_call: TRBJ2-7; cdr3_aa: ASSLGGGNSYEQY
v_call: TRBV7-8; j_call: TRBJ2-3; cdr3_aa: ASSLLQGSIPDTQY
v_call: TRBV6-1; j_call: TRBJ1-2; cdr3_aa: ASSGGAADYGYT
v_call: TRBV9; j_call: TRBJ2-3; cdr3_aa: ASSVESADTQY
v_call: TRBV6-1; j_call: TRBJ2-7; cdr3_aa: ASSVRLAGALSSYEQY
v_call: TRBV4-1; j_call: TRBJ2-1; cdr3_aa: ASSPLAGEVNEQF
v_call: TRBV2; j_call: TRBJ1-4; cdr3_aa: ASSEDGGSLRKLF
v_call: TRBV6-1; j_call: TRBJ2-7; cdr3_aa: ASSLGLAGGYEQY
v_call: TRBV11-2; j_call: TRBJ1-2; cdr3_aa: ASSLDLGTVYGYP
v_call: TRBV2; j_call: TRBJ2-2; cdr3_aa: ASRNNRGNTGELF
v_call: TRBV7-6; j_call: TRBJ2-2; cdr3_aa: ASSQGQSNTGELF
v_call: TRBV19; j_call: TRBJ2-7; cdr3_aa: ASSVAAGNHYEQY
v_call: TRBV18; j_call: TRBJ1-2; cdr3_aa: ASSWGDPNYGYT
v_call: TRBV29-1; j_call: TRBJ2-7; cdr3_aa: SVSGTSYEQY
v_call: TRBV28; j_call: TRBJ2-2; cdr3_aa: ASSVRSGKATGELF
v_call: TRBV6-1; j_call: TRBJ1-1; cdr3_aa: AGRDRGNTEAF